The T cell receptor beta chain under discussion was sequenced for a study of blood T cells in healthy people across ages. Total RNA amounts of at least 5.5 micrograms were extracted per sample. Study-wide results and caveats: When set beside aged donors, long-lived donors presented more naive CD4+ cells and higher diversity.

About this clonotype: What it binds is not known.

The germline gives CDR1 KGHSH, CDR2 LQKENI. Deletions cut 2 bases from V and 4 bases from J, with 8 bases between. The CDR3 runs 13 residues. The authors ran a second PCR of 7 to 11 cycles using a sample-barcoded 5' primer and a J-beta primer mix. TCRdb ran MiXCR on the 5' RACE reads and lists one entry per CDR3 protein. The sample records approximately 770,000 distinct CDR3 sequences, 58% being singletons. The sequencing sample was made of blood. The chain recombines TRBV18 with TRBJ2-5; D gene ambiguous. The source is a man aged 30 to 39 in good health. The CDR3 nucleotides are TGTGCCAGCTCACCATCTGTTCTAGAGACCCAGTACTTC. Encoded protein: CASSPSVLETQYF.